This T cell receptor beta chain was recovered during a study of vaccination effects on CD4 cells after COVID-19. This CDR3 contains 14 residues. Germline V gives CDR1 SGHAT, CDR2 FQNNGV. The V gene lost 6 bases and the J gene lost 1 base, with 13 bases spanning the gap. Details on this clone: Its antigen is still unknown.

The protocol was immunoSEQ multiplex PCR, while the TCRdb copy is restricted to in-frame clones and leaves out a portion. Of about 24,000 clones in the sample, 55% to 75% are singletons; the top ten hold 9.5% to 15%. With the ViraFEST assay, the study expanded antigen-specific CD4+ T cells using viral peptide pools, then sequenced them. CD4+ T cell isolation took place after 10 days of culture. The vaccine recipients had no prior SARS-CoV-2 infection, with negative nucleocapsid antibodies. The specimen was CD4+ T cells from PBMCs cultured with HCoV-OC43 spike peptides, collected before COVID-19 vaccination. As to subset: HCoV-OC43 spike overlapping peptide pool stimulation. The TCR originated in a human donor who received a COVID-19 vaccine. The gene calls are TRBV11-2 and TRBJ2-7; TRBD1 might be the D (5 bases). CDR3 nucleotides: TGTGCCAGCAGGTCGGACACCTATTCCTACGAGCAGTACTTC. It is translated as CASRSDTYSYEQYF.